This T cell receptor (beta chain) was sequenced in a study of tissue T cells after allogeneic stem cell transplantation. This clone was picked up a small number of times. Its target is unknown. Germline and genes: mouse. The read terminates 1 residue before the CDR3 end, so the remaining end is supplied by the germline J gene. Per the germline V gene, CDR1 is SGHLS and CDR2 is HYDKME. CDR3 length: 14 residues. V shed 0 bases, J shed 5 bases, and the junction held 3 bases outside the gene matches. Indicated time point: mouse harvest day 14 after allogeneic transplant. The graft held 10^6 splenic CD5+ T cells and 10^7 T-cell-depleted bone marrow cells. Tissues came from B6→BALB/c major-mismatch GVHD mice at day 7 or 14. Profiled with immunoSEQ multiplex PCR; TCRdb holds only in-frame clones, not every one. The sample lists about 4,400 clones, approximately 50% occurring once. Study findings and constraints: Sampling depth was limited, and the cohort was small and clinically varied. In patients and mice, blood and spleen missed much of tissue repertoire.

The rearrangement joins TRBV12-2 to TRBJ2-5, with 8 bases lining up with TRBD1. The receptor was derived from a female BALB/c mouse given C57BL/6 T cells with graft-versus-host disease after an allogeneic hematopoietic cell transplant. Sequenced input: lymph node tissue. The sequenced part of the CDR3 DNA is TGTGCCAGCTCTCTCCAGGGGGCCGGAGACACCCAGTAC. Its protein product is CASSLQGAGDTQY. The whole CDR3 is CASSLQGAGDTQYF.